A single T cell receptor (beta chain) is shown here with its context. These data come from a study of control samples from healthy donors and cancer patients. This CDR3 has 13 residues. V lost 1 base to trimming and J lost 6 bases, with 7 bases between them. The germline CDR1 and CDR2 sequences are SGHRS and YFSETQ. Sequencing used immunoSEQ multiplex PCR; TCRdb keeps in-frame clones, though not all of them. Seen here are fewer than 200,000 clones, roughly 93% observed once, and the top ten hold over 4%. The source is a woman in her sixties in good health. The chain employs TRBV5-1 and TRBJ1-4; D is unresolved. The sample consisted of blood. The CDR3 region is CASSLSLDEKLFF. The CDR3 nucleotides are TGCGCCAGCAGCTTGAGTCTGGATGAAAAACTGTTTTTT.